The rows below give T cell receptor beta chains drawn from one sample of a study of PD-L1 blockade in urothelial cancer. Sequencing used immunoSEQ multiplex PCR; TCRdb keeps in-frame clones, though not all of them. Counted here are fewer than 80,000 clones, 81% occurring once; the ten biggest clones make up about 2.9%. The material sequenced was PBMCs, taken around atezolizumab (anti-PD-L1) treatment. These receptors were obtained from a man aged 70-80 years with urothelial cancer. Both conserved end residues are part of each CDR3. The D gene is left open where the match is weak. Only some rows state a clone size, as once, few, many or a class for expanded clones.

J	D	size	V	CDR3	DNA
TRBJ1-1	NA	NA	TRBV19	CASTPRGWTEAFF	TGTGCCAGTACCCCACGGGGTTGGACTGAAGCTTTCTTT
TRBJ1-1	NA	NA	TRBV18	CASSPSGKNTEAFF	TGTGCCAGCTCACCGTCGGGAAAGAACACTGAAGCTTTCTTT
TRBJ2-7	NA	once	TRBV28	CASSLVGEFSYEQYF	TGTGCCAGCAGTTTGGTCGGGGAATTCTCCTACGAGCAGTACTTC
TRBJ2-1	TRBD2	NA	TRBV7-2	CASSLVWTSGNNEQFF	TGTGCCAGCAGCTTAGTGTGGACTAGCGGGAACAATGAGCAGTTCTTC
TRBJ1-1	TRBD1	NA	TRBV10-3	CAISPGQGNTEAFF	TGTGCCATCAGTCCAGGACAGGGGAACACTGAAGCTTTCTTT
TRBJ1-3	NA	NA	TRBV10-3	CAISESNLRGSGNTIYF	TGTGCCATCAGTGAGTCGAACCTCCGGGGATCTGGAAACACCATATATTTT
TRBJ2-1	NA	NA	TRBV11-2	CASSLGGFNEQFF	TGTGCCAGCAGCTTAGGAGGGTTCAATGAGCAGTTCTTC
TRBJ2-7	TRBD1	NA	TRBV30	CAWSVGDRGPYEQYF	TGTGCCTGGAGTGTAGGGGACAGGGGGCCTTACGAGCAGTACTTC
TRBJ1-2	TRBD1	medium-sized	TRBV30	CAWSGQGYGYTF	TGTGCCTGGAGTGGACAGGGCTATGGCTACACCTTC
TRBJ2-5	TRBD2	NA	TRBV5-4	CASSLEGSGRTQYF	TGTGCCAGCAGCTTGGAAGGAAGCGGGAGAACCCAGTACTTC
TRBJ1-2	NA	NA	TRBV6-5	CASSPRAETNYGYTF	TGTGCCAGCAGTCCGCGGGCGGAGACTAACTATGGCTACACCTTC
TRBJ1-1	TRBD1	few	TRBV29-1	CSVGGLSPEAFF	TGCAGCGTAGGGGGCCTGTCCCCTGAAGCTTTCTTT
TRBJ1-2	NA	NA	TRBV19	CASSISQGLNYGYTF	TGTGCCAGTAGTATAAGTCAGGGACTTAACTATGGCTACACCTTC
TRBJ2-3	TRBD2	NA	TRBV6-6	CASGGSSGRADTQYF	TGTGCCAGCGGGGGATCCAGCGGGAGAGCAGATACGCAGTATTTT
TRBJ2-3	TRBD2	NA	TRBV7-9	CASSLSSGHSTDTQYF	TGTGCCAGCAGCCTTTCTAGCGGGCATAGCACAGATACGCAGTATTTT
TRBJ2-5	TRBD1	once	TRBV2	CASSEGTGGGQETQYF	TGTGCCAGCAGTGAGGGGACAGGGGGTGGGCAAGAGACCCAGTACTTC
TRBJ2-7	NA	NA	TRBV6-1	CASSEAGLQNEQYF	TGTGCCAGCAGTGAAGCGGGGCTACAAAACGAGCAGTACTTC
TRBJ1-1	NA	NA	TRBV11-2	CASSLTGERTEAFF	TGTGCCAGCAGCTTGACGGGAGAAAGAACTGAAGCTTTCTTT
TRBJ2-5	NA	few	TRBV7-6	CASSPGLGWETQYF	TGTGCCAGCAGCCCCGGACTGGGGTGGGAGACCCAGTACTTC
TRBJ1-2	NA	NA	TRBV2	CASSDMRQGRSYTF	TGTGCCAGCAGTGATATGAGGCAGGGGAGAAGCTACACCTTC
TRBJ1-4	NA	NA	TRBV5-5	CASSFLAERNEKLFF	TGTGCCAGCAGCTTTCTTGCGGAGCGTAATGAAAAACTGTTTTTT
TRBJ2-7	TRBD1	NA	TRBV19	CASSPGQGASYEQYF	TGTGCCAGTAGTCCCGGACAGGGGGCTTCCTACGAGCAGTACTTC
TRBJ2-1	NA	NA	TRBV7-6	CASSRRLGVDNEQFF	TGTGCCAGCAGCAGAAGACTGGGTGTGGACAATGAGCAGTTCTTC